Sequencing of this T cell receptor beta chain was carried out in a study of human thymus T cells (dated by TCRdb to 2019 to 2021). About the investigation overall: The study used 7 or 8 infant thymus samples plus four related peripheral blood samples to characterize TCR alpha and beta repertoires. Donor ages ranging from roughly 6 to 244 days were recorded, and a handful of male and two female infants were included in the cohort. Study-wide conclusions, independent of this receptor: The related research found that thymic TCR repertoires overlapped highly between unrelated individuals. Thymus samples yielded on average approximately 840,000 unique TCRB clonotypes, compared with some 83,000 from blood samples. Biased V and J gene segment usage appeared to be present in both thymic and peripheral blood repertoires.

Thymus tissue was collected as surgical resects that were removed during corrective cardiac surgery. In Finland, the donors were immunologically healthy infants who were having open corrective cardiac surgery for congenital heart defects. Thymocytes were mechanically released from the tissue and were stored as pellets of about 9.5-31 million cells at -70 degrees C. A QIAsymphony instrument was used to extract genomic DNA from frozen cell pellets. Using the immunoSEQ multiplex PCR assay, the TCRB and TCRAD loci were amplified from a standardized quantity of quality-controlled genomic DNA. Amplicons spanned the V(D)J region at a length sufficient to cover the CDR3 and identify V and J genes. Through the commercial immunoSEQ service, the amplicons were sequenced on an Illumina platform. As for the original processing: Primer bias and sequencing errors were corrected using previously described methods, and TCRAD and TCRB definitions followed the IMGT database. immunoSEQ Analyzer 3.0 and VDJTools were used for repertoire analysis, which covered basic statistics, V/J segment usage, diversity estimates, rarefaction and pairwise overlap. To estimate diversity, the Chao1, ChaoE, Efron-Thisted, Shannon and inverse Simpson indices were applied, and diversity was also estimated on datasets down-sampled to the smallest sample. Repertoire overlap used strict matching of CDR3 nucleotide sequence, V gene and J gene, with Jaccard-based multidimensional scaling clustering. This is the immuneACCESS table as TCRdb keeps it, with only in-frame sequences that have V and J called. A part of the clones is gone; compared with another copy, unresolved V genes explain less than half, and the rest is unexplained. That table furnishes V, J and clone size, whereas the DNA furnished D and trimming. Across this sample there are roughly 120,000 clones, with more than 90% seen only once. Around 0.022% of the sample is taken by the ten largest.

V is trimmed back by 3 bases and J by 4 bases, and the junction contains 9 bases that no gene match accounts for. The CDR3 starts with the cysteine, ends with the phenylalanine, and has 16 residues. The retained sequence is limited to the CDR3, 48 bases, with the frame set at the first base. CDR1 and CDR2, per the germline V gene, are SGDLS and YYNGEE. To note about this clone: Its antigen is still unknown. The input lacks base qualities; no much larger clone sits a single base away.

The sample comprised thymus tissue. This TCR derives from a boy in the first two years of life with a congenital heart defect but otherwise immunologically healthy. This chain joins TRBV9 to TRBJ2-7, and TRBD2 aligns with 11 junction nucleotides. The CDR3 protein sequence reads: CASSAGTGLAVYEQYF. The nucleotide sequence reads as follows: TGTGCCAGCAGCGCAGGCACGGGACTAGCGGTTTACGAGCAGTACTTC. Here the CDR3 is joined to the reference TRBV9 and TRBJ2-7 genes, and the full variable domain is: DSGVTQTPKHLITATGQRVTLRCSPRSGDLSVYWYQQSLDQGLQFLIQYYNGEERAKGNILERFSAQQFPDLHSELNLSSLELGDSALYFCASSAGTGLAVYEQYFGPGTRLTVT.